The 14 T cell receptor beta chains below come from one sample, sequenced in a study of CD8 T cells in ankylosing spondylitis. Whole-study findings and limits: Seemingly characteristic of ankylosing spondylitis blood was a TCR beta motif consisting of eight highly homologous variants.

Via MiXCR, TCRdb re-called the 5' RACE reads, giving one row per CDR3 protein. The sample yields 300,000 to 400,000 distinct CDR3 sequences, around 22% seen once. Which antigens these TCRs recognize remains unknown. The sample was blood, either unsorted or a sorted T cell fraction (not recorded which). Every receptor here comes from a male donor with ankylosing spondylitis.

This clonotype appeared once. The rearrangement uses TRBV7-9 and TRBJ1-2; D unresolved. V lost 1 base to trimming and J lost 8 bases, with 11 bases between them. The CDR3 totals 13 residues. Germline lookup yields CDR1 SEHNR and CDR2 FQNEAQ (reference sequence). CDR3 protein: CASSLGGLSGYTF. CDR3 bases: TGTGCCAGCAGCTTAGGCGGTCTTAGCGGCTACACCTTC.

The chain employs TRBV15 and TRBJ2-7; D might be TRBD2 (6 bases). CDR1 is LNHNV, CDR2 YYDKDF, per germline (reference sequence). V was clipped by 1 base and J by 5 bases, with 15 bases between them. CDR3 size: 15 residues. CDR3 in DNA: TGTGCCACCAGCAGAGGAGTCGGGAGTAGCCACGAGCAGTACTTC. Its protein is CATSRGVGSSHEQYF.

This chain joins TRBV18 and TRBJ2-6; D is uncertain. V was trimmed by 0 bases and J by 2 bases, leaving 2 bases between them. This CDR3 comprises 14 residues. Germline-derived CDR1 and CDR2 are KGHSH and LQKENI. Here the CDR3 reads CASSPPAGANVLTF. The CDR3 coding sequence is TGTGCCAGCTCACCACCGGCTGGGGCCAACGTCCTGACTTTC.

The V gene is TRBV2, the J gene TRBJ1-2; 8 bases are shared with TRBD1. Germline loops: CDR1 SNHLY, CDR2 FYNNEI. V was pared by 3 bases and J by 7 bases, with 13 bases of the junction left unmatched. This CDR3 is 16 amino acids long. The DNA for the CDR3 is TGTGCCAGCAGTGATCGGGCCAGGGGGCGCGGTGGTGGCTACACCTTC. This translates into CASSDRARGRGGGYTF.

This clonotype has a handful of counts. The rearrangement uses TRBV20-1 and TRBJ1-4, with D unresolved. Deletions cut 1 base from V and 3 bases from J, with 6 bases between. CDR3 length equals 13 residues. The germline CDR1 and CDR2 sequences are DFQATT and SNEGSKA (reference sequence). CDR3 protein: CSARGGANEKLFF. The CDR3 DNA reads TGCAGTGCTAGAGGAGGTGCTAATGAAAAACTGTTTTTT.

This clonotype was counted ten times or more. V is TRBV2 and J is TRBJ1-6; D may be TRBD1 (6 bases). The CDR3 extends over 13 amino acids. Germline values: CDR1 SNHLY, CDR2 FYNNEI. V lost 3 bases and J lost 9, with 9 bases in between. The CDR3 DNA reads as TGTGCCAGCAGTGAGGGCAGGGGTTCACCCCTCCACTTT. Encoded protein: CASSEGRGSPLHF.

This clonotype showed up just a few times. The J gene is TRBJ2-1, the V gene TRBV29-1, with 12 bases aligning to TRBD1. V gave up 7 bases and J gave up 5 bases; unmatched junction bases: 3. The CDR3 is 13 residues long. Germline values: CDR1 SQVTM, CDR2 ANQGSEA. In DNA, the CDR3 is TGCAGCGGGGGACAGGGGGCTGACAATGAGCAGTTCTTC. It codes for CSGGQGADNEQFF.

This clonotype was counted between two and nine times. This chain uses TRBV15 with TRBJ1-1; 9 bases are a match to TRBD1. The trim removed 3 bases at V and 6 bases at J, leaving 5 bases unmatched. This CDR3 region has 14 residues. Germline-derived CDR1 and CDR2 are LNHNV and YYDKDF (reference sequence). CDR3 amino acids: CATSSTGGASEAFF. The CDR3 DNA reads TGTGCCACCAGCAGTACAGGGGGCGCTTCTGAAGCTTTCTTT.

The CDR3 region is CASSLQGAGEKLFF. CDR3 bases: TGTGCCAGCAGCCTTCAGGGGGCAGGTGAAAAACTGTTTTTT. The rearrangement links TRBV3-1 to TRBJ1-4; TRBD1 aligns across 8 bases. The V gene's germline CDR1 is LGHDT and CDR2 YNNKEL (reference sequence). CDR3 length equals 14 residues. The V segment lost 4 bases and the J segment 7 bases; nucleotides outside the gene matches: 5.

This clonotype occurred a few times. This chain connects TRBV20-1 to TRBJ1-5; D call uncertain. Trimming left V 1 base short and J 0 bases short, with 7 bases between. The CDR3 totals 14 residues. The germline V gene encodes CDR1 DFQATT and CDR2 SNEGSKA (reference sequence). The CDR3 here is CSARAGNSNQPQHF. The CDR3 coding sequence is TGCAGTGCTAGAGCGGGTAATAGCAATCAGCCCCAGCATTTT.

J is TRBJ2-5 and V is TRBV6-5; D call uncertain. V shed 4 bases and J shed 5 bases, with 26 bases lying between them. The CDR3 contains 18 residues. CDR1 and CDR2 (germline): MNHEY, SVGAGI. CDR3 loop: CASSLGPLRDPNRETQYF. The CDR3 DNA reads TGTGCCAGCAGTTTGGGCCCCTTGCGCGACCCCAATAGGGAGACCCAGTACTTC.

The table lists this clonotype with a few counts. The chain has TRBV7-2 and TRBJ2-4; possibly TRBD2 for D (6 bases). The CDR3 is 16 amino acids. Germline values: CDR1 SGHTA, CDR2 FQGNSA. The V end lost 1 base, the J end lost 5 bases, and 15 bases lay between the germline ends. CDR3 sequence: CASSLGRGRSENIQYF. The CDR3 DNA is TGTGCCAGCAGCTTAGGGCGGGGAAGGTCCGAAAACATTCAGTACTTC.

This clonotype was observed a handful of times. The rearrangement links TRBV4-3 to TRBJ1-4; perhaps TRBD1 as D (6 bases). The V end was cut by 4 bases, the J end by 0 bases, with 15 bases between. CDR3 length: 17 amino acids. In germline, CDR1 is LGHNA, CDR2 YSLEER. As DNA, the CDR3 is TGCGCCAGCAGCCGCGGGGGGGCGGTCGCAACTAATGAAAAACTGTTTTTT. This sequence encodes CASSRGGAVATNEKLFF.

This chain connects TRBV5-5 to TRBJ2-2; D may correspond to TRBD1 or TRBD2 (6 bases each). V was clipped by 2 bases and J by 5 bases, with 16 bases between them. The CDR3 has 16 amino acids. Germline-derived CDR1 and CDR2 are SGHKS and YYEKEE (reference sequence). CDR3: CASSLGGHRGTGELFF. The CDR3 DNA is TGTGCCAGCAGCTTAGGGGGACATCGGGGGACCGGGGAGCTGTTTTTT.